This T cell receptor beta chain came from a study of lung T cells in sarcoidosis with Löfgren's syndrome. MiXCR was run by TCRdb on the reads, yielding one entry per CDR3 protein. The table records about 19,000 distinct CDR3 sequences, roughly 23% of them present only once. Whole-study findings and limits: Löfgren's syndrome patients reportedly showed greatest TRAV12-1 and TRBV2 expansion versus controls. Multiple Löfgren's syndrome patients reportedly shared TRAV12-1 and TRBV2 CDR3 motifs.

The V end lost 0 bases, the J end lost 5 bases, and 14 bases lay between the germline ends. The length of the CDR3 is 15 residues. CDR1 and CDR2 (germline): SGHRS, YFSETQ. This clonotype was observed a handful of times. Its matching antigen is unknown. The J gene is TRBJ2-5, the V gene TRBV5-1; unclear D gene. The sample consisted of CD4+ T cells from bronchoalveolar lavage. This TCR was sampled from a human donor with sarcoidosis (Löfgren's syndrome or another form), or a control subject (not recorded which). For the CDR3, the DNA is TGCGCCAGCAGCTTGGGAGCAACCAAAGGGGAGACCCAGTACTTC. This codes for CASSLGATKGETQYF.